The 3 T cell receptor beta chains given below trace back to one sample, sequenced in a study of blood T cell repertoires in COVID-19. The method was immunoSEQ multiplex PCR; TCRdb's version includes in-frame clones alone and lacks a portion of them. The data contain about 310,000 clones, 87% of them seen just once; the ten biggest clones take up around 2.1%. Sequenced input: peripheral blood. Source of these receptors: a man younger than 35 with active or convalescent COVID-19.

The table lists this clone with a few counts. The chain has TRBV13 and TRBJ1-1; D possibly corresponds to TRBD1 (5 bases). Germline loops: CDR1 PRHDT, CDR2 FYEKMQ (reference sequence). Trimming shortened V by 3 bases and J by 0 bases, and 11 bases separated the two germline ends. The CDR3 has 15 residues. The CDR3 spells CASSFRQRMNTEAFF. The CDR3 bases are TGTGCCAGCAGCTTTAGACAGAGGATGAACACTGAAGCTTTCTTT. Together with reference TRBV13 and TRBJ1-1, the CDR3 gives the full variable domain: AAGVIQSPRHLIKEKRETATLKCYPIPRHDTVYWYQQGPGQDPQFLISFYEKMQSDKGSIPDRFSAQQFSDYHSELNMSSLELGDSALYFCASSFRQRMNTEAFFGQGTRLTVV.

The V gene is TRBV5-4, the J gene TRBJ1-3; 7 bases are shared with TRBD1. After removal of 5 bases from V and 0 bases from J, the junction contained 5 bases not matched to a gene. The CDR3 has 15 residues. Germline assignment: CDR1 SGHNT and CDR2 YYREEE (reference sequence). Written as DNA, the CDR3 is TGTGCCAGCAGTACCGGACAGGTCTCTGGAAACACCATATATTTT. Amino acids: CASSTGQVSGNTIYF.

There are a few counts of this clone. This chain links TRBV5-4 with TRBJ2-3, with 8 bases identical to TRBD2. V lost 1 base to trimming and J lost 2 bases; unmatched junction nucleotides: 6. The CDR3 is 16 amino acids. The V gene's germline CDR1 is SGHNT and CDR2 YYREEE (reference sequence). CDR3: CASSLRVAGTTDTQYF. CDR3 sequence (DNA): TGTGCCAGCAGCTTGCGGGTAGCGGGGACCACAGATACGCAGTATTTT. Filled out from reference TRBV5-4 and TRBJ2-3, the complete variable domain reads ETGVTQSPTHLIKTRGQQVTLRCSSQSGHNTVSWYQQALGQGPQFIFQYYREEENGRGNFPPRFSGLQFPNYSSELNVNALELDDSALYLCASSLRVAGTTDTQYFGPGTRLTVL.